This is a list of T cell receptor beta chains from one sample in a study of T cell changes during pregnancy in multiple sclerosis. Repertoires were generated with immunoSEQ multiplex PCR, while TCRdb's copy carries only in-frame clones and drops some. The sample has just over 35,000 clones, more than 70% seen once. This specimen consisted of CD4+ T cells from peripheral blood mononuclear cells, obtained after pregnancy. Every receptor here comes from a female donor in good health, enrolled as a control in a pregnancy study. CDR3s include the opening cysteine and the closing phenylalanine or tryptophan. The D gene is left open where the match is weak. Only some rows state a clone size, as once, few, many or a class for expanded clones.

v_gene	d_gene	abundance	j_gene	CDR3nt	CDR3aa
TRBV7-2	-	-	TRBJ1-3	TGTGCCAGCAGCCCCCCCCGGGGAGTTGGGTCTGGAAACACCATATATTTT	CASSPPRGVGSGNTIYF
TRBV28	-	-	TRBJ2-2	TGTGCCAGCAGTTTTCAGGGGTCGGGCCAGCTGTTTTTT	CASSFQGSGQLFF
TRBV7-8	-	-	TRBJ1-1	TGTGCCAGCAGCTTGCACAGGGTGAGGTACACTGAAGCTTTCTTT	CASSLHRVRYTEAFF
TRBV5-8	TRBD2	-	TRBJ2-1	TGTGCCAGCAGACCCGCCAGCGGGGGCTACAATGAGCAGTTCTTC	CASRPASGGYNEQFF
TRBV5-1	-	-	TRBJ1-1	TGCGCCAGCAGCTTGGGGTGGGCCGTGGCGAACACTGAAGCTTTCTTT	CASSLGWAVANTEAFF
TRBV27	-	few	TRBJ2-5	TGTGCCAGCAGCCCCAGGGCGAAAGGGGCAGGGGCCCCAGAGACCCAGTACTTC	CASSPRAKGAGAPETQYF
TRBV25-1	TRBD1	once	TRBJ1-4	TGTGCCAGCAGTGAGACAGGGAATAAACTGTTTTTT	CASSETGNKLFF
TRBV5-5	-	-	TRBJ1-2	TGTGCCAGCACCATGGACTCTAACTATGGCTACACCTTC	CASTMDSNYGYTF
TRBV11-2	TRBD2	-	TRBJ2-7	TGTGCCAGCAGCTTAAACAGGATACCGACTAGCGGCTCCTACGAGCAGTACTTC	CASSLNRIPTSGSYEQYF
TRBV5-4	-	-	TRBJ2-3	TGTGCCAGCAGCTTGGCGGGGAGCACAGATACGCAGTATTTT	CASSLAGSTDTQYF
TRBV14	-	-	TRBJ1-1	TGTGCCAGCAGCCAAGGCCTACAGGGCATTGAGGCTTTCTTT	CASSQGLQGIEAFF
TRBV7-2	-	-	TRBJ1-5	TGTGCCAGCAGCCGATCAGGGGAGGGTCAGCCCCAGCATTTT	CASSRSGEGQPQHF
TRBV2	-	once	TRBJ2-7	TGTGCCAGCAGTGAAACTAGGAACGAGCAGTACTTC	CASSETRNEQYF
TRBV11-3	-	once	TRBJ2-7	TGTGCCAGCAGCTTAGACGGCTCCTACGAGCAGTACTTC	CASSLDGSYEQYF
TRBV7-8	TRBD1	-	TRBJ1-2	TGTGCCAGCAGCTTAGACCGGACAGGGCATGGCTACACCTTC	CASSLDRTGHGYTF
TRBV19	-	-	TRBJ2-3	TGTGCCACCGAACAGGGCTCTACGCAGTATTTT	CATEQGSTQYF
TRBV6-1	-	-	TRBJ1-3	TGTGCCAGCAGTGAATCTATAGAGGCCTCTGGAAACACCATATATTTT	CASSESIEASGNTIYF
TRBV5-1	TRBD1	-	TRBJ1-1	TGCGCCAGCAGCGGACAGGGGAGGGGCACTGAAGCTTTCTTT	CASSGQGRGTEAFF
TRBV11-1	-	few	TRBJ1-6	TGTGCCAGCGCCCGGCGGCCAGGAGGATCACCCCTCCACTTT	CASARRPGGSPLHF
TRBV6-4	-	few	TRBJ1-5	TGTGCCAGCACCTCGGGGGAGAGGAATCAGCCCCAGCATTTT	CASTSGERNQPQHF
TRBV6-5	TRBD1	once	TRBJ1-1	TGTGCCAGCCACCATAGGGGGCGCGGCACTGAAGCTTTCTTT	CASHHRGRGTEAFF
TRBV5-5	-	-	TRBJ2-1	TGTGCCAGCAGCAAAGAGCGGGCAAGCTCCTACAATGAGCAGTTCTTC	CASSKERASSYNEQFF
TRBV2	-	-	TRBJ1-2	TGTGCCAGCAGGGGACGCGGGGAATATGGCTACACCTTC	CASRGRGEYGYTF
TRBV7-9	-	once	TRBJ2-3	TGTGCCAGCAGCTTAGGGGGCGGTGCGGCCACAGATACGCAGTATTTT	CASSLGGGAATDTQYF
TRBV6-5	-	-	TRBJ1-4	TGTGCCAGCAGTAATGGACAGAAGCTGTTTTTT	CASSNGQKLFF
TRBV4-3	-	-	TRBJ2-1	TGCGCCAGCAGCCAACCCGGACGGGGAAGTGAGCAGTTCTTC	CASSQPGRGSEQFF
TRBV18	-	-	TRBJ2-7	TGTGCCAGCTCACCCCTCGGTACCTACGAGCAGTACTTC	CASSPLGTYEQYF
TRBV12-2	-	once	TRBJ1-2	TGTGCAAGTCGCTTAGCTGGGACAGGGGTACGATACACCTTC	CASRLAGTGVRYTF
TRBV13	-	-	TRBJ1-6	TGTGCCGGGGGGGGGTATTATCAACCGGACTCTTCACCCCTCCACTTT	CAGGGYYQPDSSPLHF
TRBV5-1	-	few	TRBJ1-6	TGCGCCAGCAGCTTGACAGGGTATAATTCACCCCTCCACTTT	CASSLTGYNSPLHF
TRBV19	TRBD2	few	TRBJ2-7	TGTGCCAGTAGTTGGGGGACTAGCGGGAGCTCCTACGAGCAGTACTTC	CASSWGTSGSSYEQYF
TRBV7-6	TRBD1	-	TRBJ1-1	TGTGCCAGCAGCTCCGGGACAGGGGGCACTGAAGCTTTCTTT	CASSSGTGGTEAFF
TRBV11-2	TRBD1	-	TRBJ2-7	TGTGCCAGTTCCGGGACAGGGGGCTGGGAGCAGTACTTC	CASSGTGGWEQYF
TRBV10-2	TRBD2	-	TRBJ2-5	TGCGCCAGCACCAGGACTAGCGGGGGGGCCCAAGAGACCCAGTACTTC	CASTRTSGGAQETQYF
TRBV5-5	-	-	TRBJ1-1	TGTGCCAGCAGCTTACAGGCCCAACACACTGAAGCTTTCTTT	CASSLQAQHTEAFF
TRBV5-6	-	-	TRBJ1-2	TGTGCCAGCAGCCCCGACATCTCTTTTAACTATGGCTACACCTTC	CASSPDISFNYGYTF
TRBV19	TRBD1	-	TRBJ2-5	TGTGCCAGTAGTATGACAGGGACGTACCAAGAGACCCAGTACTTC	CASSMTGTYQETQYF
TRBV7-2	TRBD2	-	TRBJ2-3	TGTGCCAGCAGCGGGGGGAGGGCAGATACTTATACGCAGTATTTT	CASSGGRADTYTQYF
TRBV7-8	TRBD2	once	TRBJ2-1	TGTGCCAGCAGCCTAGGGACTAGCGGGGCTTACAATGAGCAGTTCTTC	CASSLGTSGAYNEQFF
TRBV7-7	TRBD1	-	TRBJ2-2	TGTGCTAGCAGCAAGGACAGGGCCACCGGGGAGCTGTTTTTT	CASSKDRATGELFF
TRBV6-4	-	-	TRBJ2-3	-	CASILELAGAYTDTQYF
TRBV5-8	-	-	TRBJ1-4	TGTGCCAGCAGCTTGGTCAGGGTATCGGGTGAAAAACTGTTTTTT	CASSLVRVSGEKLFF
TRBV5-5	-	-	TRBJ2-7	TGTGCCAGCAGCTTGGGGCCAATGGCCTCCTACGAGCAGTACTTC	CASSLGPMASYEQYF
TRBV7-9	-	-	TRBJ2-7	TGTGCCAGCAGCTTAGCCAGGGGACCCTCCTACGAGCAGTACTTC	CASSLARGPSYEQYF
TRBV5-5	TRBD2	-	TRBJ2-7	TGTGCCAGCAGCTTGCGGGAGGGGACTCCAGCACGGGAGCAGTACTTC	CASSLREGTPAREQYF
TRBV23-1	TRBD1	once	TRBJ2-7	TGCGCCAGCGCCCCACCCGGGACAGGGGGTCCCCCTCGTTCCTACGAGCAGTACTTC	CASAPPGTGGPPRSYEQYF
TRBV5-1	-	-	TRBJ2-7	TGCGCCAGCAGCTTGGAGGGGTTCTCCTACGAGCAGTACTTC	CASSLEGFSYEQYF